The 21 T cell receptor beta chains given below trace back to one sample, sequenced in a study of Ad26.COV2.S vaccination and SARS-CoV-2 variants. Only in-frame clones appear in the TCRdb table, and some are missing; sequencing was by immunoSEQ multiplex PCR. In the table there are approximately 300,000 clones, about 86% of which are singletons. Treatment noted: roughly 19 received Ad26.COV2.S at low or high dose, single or two shots; 5 received placebo; per-sample allocation not given. Specimen acquisition occurred on day 63 following the initial vaccine or placebo injection. Sequences were derived from peripheral blood, sampled in a trial of Ad26.COV2.S vaccine versus placebo. These receptors all stem from a person aged 18-60 years who received the Ad26.COV2.S COVID-19 vaccine or a placebo.

The chain couples TRBV7-2 to TRBJ1-4; no reliable D call. Germline CDR1 SGHTA, CDR2 FQGNSA. The CDR3 runs to 13 residues. Trimming left V 2 bases short and J 13 bases short, with 14 bases between. The CDR3 is CASSLNTALTLFF. CDR3 sequence (DNA): TGTGCCAGCAGCTTAAATACAGCGCTGACACTGTTTTTT.

Here the CDR3 DNA reads TGTGCCAGCAGTCCCGCCCTTCGGGGGGGAGGGGATGAGCAGTTCTTC. Translating it yields CASSPALRGGGDEQFF. V and J are TRBV27 and TRBJ2-1, with 8 bases matching TRBD2. Germline CDR1 is MNHEY and CDR2 is SMNVEV (reference sequence). There are 16 residues in the CDR3. V shed 5 bases and J 8 bases; nucleotides not matched to a gene: 14.

The rearrangement links TRBV30 to TRBJ2-1; D uncertain. Germline lookup yields CDR1 GTSNPN and CDR2 SVGIG (reference sequence). The length of the CDR3 is 16 residues. The ends were cut back, 0 bases at V and 0 bases at J, with 12 bases in the middle. CDR3 in amino acids: CAWSVGRSSSYNEQFF. The CDR3 region has the DNA TGTGCCTGGAGTGTTGGCCGTTCAAGCTCCTACAATGAGCAGTTCTTC.

The chain recombines TRBV7-7 with TRBJ2-5, with 8 nucleotides matching TRBD1. V lost 5 bases to trimming and J lost 2 bases; unmatched junction nucleotides: 7. This CDR3 has 15 residues. Germline V lookup: CDR1 SSHAT, CDR2 FNYEAQ (reference sequence). The CDR3 loop is CASSPGQGGQETQYF. The CDR3 DNA follows: TGTGCCAGCAGCCCAGGACAGGGTGGACAAGAGACCCAGTACTTC.

This sequence joins TRBV7-6 and TRBJ1-6; D is unresolved. Per germline, CDR1 SGHVS and CDR2 FNYEAQ. The CDR3 totals 13 residues. The V and J ends lost 3 bases and 7 bases respectively, with 7 bases between them. CDR3 sequence reads: CASSLRLNSPLHF. CDR3 DNA: TGTGCCAGCAGCTTGCGGTTAAATTCACCCCTCCACTTT.

The J gene is TRBJ1-3, the V gene TRBV27; D remains unclear. V was trimmed by 1 base and J by 4 bases, leaving 14 bases between them. This CDR3 comprises 16 residues. Germline V gene data show CDR1 as MNHEY and CDR2 as SMNVEV (reference sequence). CDR3 protein: CASSLFPPRPGNTIYF. The CDR3 DNA follows: TGTGCCAGCAGTTTATTTCCTCCCCGGCCGGGAAACACCATATATTTT.

This clone showed up just a few times. The rearrangement links TRBV5-6 to TRBJ1-5; 7 bases match TRBD1. The CDR3 length is 16 residues. Germline-derived CDR1 and CDR2 are SGHDT and YYEEEE. The junction had 8 bases not matched to a gene; V was cut back by 0 bases and J by 5 bases. The CDR3 loop reads CASSLARTGGYQPQHF. CDR3 DNA: TGTGCCAGCAGCTTGGCGCGGACAGGCGGATATCAGCCCCAGCATTTT.

V usage is TRBV6-5 and J usage is TRBJ1-5; D might be TRBD1 (5 bases). The V and J ends lost 7 bases and 2 bases respectively, with 9 bases between them. The CDR3 is 13 amino acids. Germline V gene lookup returns CDR1 MNHEY and CDR2 SVGAGI. CDR3 region: CASNWGGNQPQHF. CDR3 DNA sequence: TGTGCCAGCAACTGGGGGGGCAATCAGCCCCAGCATTTT.

This sequence joins TRBV19 and TRBJ2-2; D might be TRBD2 (7 bases). The CDR3 consists of 14 residues. The ends were cut back, 5 bases at V and 4 bases at J, with 11 bases in the middle. Looked up from germline, CDR1 is LNHDA and CDR2 is SQIVND (reference sequence). The CDR3 sequence is CASSYREGTGELFF. The CDR3 DNA sequence: TGTGCCAGTAGTTACAGGGAGGGCACCGGGGAGCTGTTTTTT. Drawing the rest from reference TRBV19 and TRBJ2-2, the complete variable domain is DGGITQSPKYLFRKEGQNVTLSCEQNLNHDAMYWYRQDPGQGLRLIYYSQIVNDFQKGDIAEGYSVSREKKESFPLTVTSAQKNPTAFYLCASSYREGTGELFFGEGSRLTVL.

The chain uses TRBV7-7 and TRBJ1-5; possible D gene TRBD1, 5 bases. Per germline, CDR1 SSHAT and CDR2 FNYEAQ (reference sequence). Trimming stripped 1 base from V and 0 bases from J, with 16 bases between. The CDR3 consists of 18 residues. DNA for the CDR3: TGTGCCAGCAGCTTAGTACCAATGGACACCGATAGCAATCAGCCCCAGCATTTT. Translation: CASSLVPMDTDSNQPQHF.

The chain employs TRBV7-2 and TRBJ2-5, with 10 bases that match TRBD2. The CDR3 totals 15 residues. Germline V gives CDR1 SGHTA, CDR2 FQGNSA. The V segment lost 5 bases and the J segment 3 bases; nucleotides outside the gene matches: 6. For the CDR3, the DNA is TGTGCCAGCAGCAGACTGAGCGGGGGGGAAGAGACCCAGTACTTC. It codes for CASSRLSGGEETQYF.

The chain links TRBV29-1 to TRBJ1-4; D call uncertain. Per germline, CDR1 SQVTM and CDR2 ANQGSEA. CDR3 size: 14 residues. Trimming took off 6 bases at V and 0 bases at J, with 11 bases between the two ends. CDR3 sequence (DNA): TGCAGCGTAAAGTGGGTTGCAACTAATGAAAAACTGTTTTTT. This translates into CSVKWVATNEKLFF.

The rearrangement joins TRBV14 to TRBJ1-3; 10 nucleotides agree with TRBD1. V lost 3 bases, J lost 2 bases, and 4 bases stayed unmatched. The CDR3 is 16 amino acids. Germline V CDR1 and CDR2: SGHDN, FVKESK. The CDR3 sequence: CASSHLGTGAGNTIYF. CDR3 DNA: TGTGCCAGCAGCCACCTTGGGACAGGGGCTGGAAACACCATATATTTT.

The chain recombines TRBV9 with TRBJ2-5; 9 bases fit TRBD2. V gave up 4 bases and J gave up 2 bases; unmatched junction bases: 9. Germline V lookup: CDR1 SGDLS, CDR2 YYNGEE. The CDR3 consists of 16 residues. The CDR3 sequence: CASSPGAGGRQETQYF. For the CDR3, the DNA is TGTGCCAGCAGCCCAGGGGCGGGGGGGCGACAAGAGACCCAGTACTTC.

The chain has TRBV10-3 and TRBJ1-1; D perhaps matches TRBD1 (5 bases). V lost 4 bases and J 3 bases, leaving 12 bases between the germline ends. There are 14 residues in the CDR3. Germline-derived CDR1 and CDR2 are ENHRY and SYGVKD. CDR3 in amino acids: CAISVVQGYTEAFF. The CDR3 bases are TGTGCCATCAGTGTGGTTCAGGGCTACACTGAAGCTTTCTTT.

V usage is TRBV4-1 and J usage is TRBJ2-7; the D is unclear. This CDR3 comprises 16 residues. V lost 1 base and J lost 2, with 15 bases in between. Germline lookup yields CDR1 MGHRA and CDR2 YSYEKL. Written as DNA, the CDR3 is TGCGCCAGCAGCCAAGGAATCGAGGCCCTCACCTACGAGCAGTACTTC. Protein: CASSQGIEALTYEQYF.

The chain has TRBV9 and TRBJ1-2; perhaps TRBD1 as D (6 bases). There are 16 residues in the CDR3. The ends were cut back, 4 bases at V and 0 bases at J, with 16 bases in the middle. From germline, CDR1 is SGDLS and CDR2 YYNGEE. Here the CDR3 DNA reads TGTGCCAGCAGCTATGCCCCGGGGGGCTCTAACTATGGCTACACCTTC. Translation gives CASSYAPGGSNYGYTF.

This clone was seen a single time. The chain has TRBV7-2 and TRBJ2-1; D gene unclear. Germline V gives CDR1 SGHTA, CDR2 FQGNSA. The length of the CDR3 is 12 residues. V gave up 4 bases and J gave up 7 bases, with 8 bases separating them. As DNA, the CDR3 is TGTGCCAGCAGCTCCTACGTTAATGAGCAGTTCTTC. Translating it yields CASSSYVNEQFF.

This rearrangement joins TRBV3-1 (or the pseudogene TRBV3-2) to TRBJ1-6; 10 nucleotides line up with TRBD1. V lost 0 bases, J lost 13 bases, and 15 bases stayed unmatched. CDR1 is LGHDT and CDR2 is YNNKEL in the germline V gene (reference sequence). This CDR3 has 18 amino acids. CDR3 coding DNA: TGTGCCAGCAGCCAAGAAATGGGTCGCGGGGACAGGGGCCTTCCCCTCCACTTT. Its translation: CASSQEMGRGDRGLPLHF.

The chain uses TRBV7-6 and TRBJ2-1, with D unclear. There are 14 residues in the CDR3. The germline V and J ends were trimmed by 5 bases and 5 bases, with 13 bases remaining between them. Germline assignment: CDR1 SGHVS and CDR2 FNYEAQ. CDR3 loop: CASSPSGQNNEQFF. For the CDR3, the DNA is TGTGCCAGCAGCCCTTCCGGGCAGAACAATGAGCAGTTCTTC.

The rearrangement uses TRBV5-1 and TRBJ1-1; possible D gene TRBD1, 6 bases. Germline V CDR1 and CDR2: SGHRS, YFSETQ. V gave up 0 bases and J gave up 8 bases, with 14 bases separating them. The CDR3 has 14 amino acids. CDR3 sequence reads: CASSLANFRGEAFF. Written as DNA, the CDR3 is TGCGCCAGCAGCTTGGCAAATTTCAGGGGCGAAGCTTTCTTT.